A single sample is the source of the 20 T cell receptor beta chains below, sequenced in a study of T cells in Graves' hyperthyroidism and ophthalmopathy. RNA transcripts served as the template for amplifying TCR beta CDR3 regions. The HTBI primer set was used in a first-round RT-PCR of the TCR CDR3. Via MiXCR, TCRdb re-called the multiplex PCR reads, giving one row per CDR3 protein. In the table there are 560,000 or so distinct CDR3 sequences, 46% of which are singletons. The sequencing input was peripheral blood or thyroid tissue (not recorded which). These receptors were collected from a woman under 30 with Graves' hyperthyroidism.

The CDR3 DNA is TGTGCCAGCAGCTTAGCGGGAATTAGCAATCAGCCCCAGCATTTT. This gives the protein CASSLAGISNQPQHF. This chain joins TRBV7-2 and TRBJ1-5, with D unclear. Germline lookup yields CDR1 SGHTA and CDR2 FQGNSA. There are 15 residues in the CDR3. Trimming stripped 0 bases from V and 0 bases from J, with 6 bases between.

A remark on this clonotype: A junction boundary mismatches the germline segment, possibly from a read error. The rearrangement joins TRBV12-3 or TRBV12-4 to TRBJ1-2; 8 nucleotides agree with TRBD1. This CDR3 is 13 amino acids long. Written as DNA, the CDR3 is TGTGCCAGCAGTCGGGGACAGGCCTATAGCTACACCTTC. As protein: CASSRGQAYSYTF.

The rearrangement uses TRBV6-1 and TRBJ2-5; D might be TRBD1 or TRBD2, each matching 6 bases. Between the trimmed V and J ends, which lost 7 bases and 2 bases, there was a span of 17 bases. The germline gives CDR1 MNHNS, CDR2 SASEGT. This CDR3 has 15 amino acids. CDR3 DNA sequence: TGTGCCAGCACCCCTCGGGGGCGCGTTCAAGAGACCCAGTACTTC. Translating it yields CASTPRGRVQETQYF.

This chain links TRBV7-9 with TRBJ2-7; 11 bases are shared with TRBD1. V lost 6 bases to trimming and J lost 0 bases; unmatched junction nucleotides: 4. Per the germline V gene, CDR1 is SEHNR and CDR2 is FQNEAQ (reference sequence). The CDR3 runs 15 residues. The CDR3 coding sequence is TGTGCCAGCAGACGGACAGGGGGCGACTCCTACGAGCAGTACTTC. Translating it yields CASRRTGGDSYEQYF.

At least ten counts were recorded for this clonotype. The rearrangement uses TRBV25-1 and TRBJ1-2; TRBD1 matches at 8 bases. CDR1 and CDR2 (germline): MGHDK, SYGVNS. This CDR3 is 14 amino acids long. The junction had 4 bases not matched to a gene; V was cut back by 3 bases and J by 4 bases. The CDR3 region is CASSDRGRGYGYTF. The CDR3 nucleotides read TGTGCCAGCAGTGACAGGGGGCGAGGCTATGGCTACACCTTC.

Concerning this clonotype: Possible read error: a much larger clone is one base away. Lacking the conserved final phenylalanine or tryptophan, this CDR3 likely reflects a read error. This sequence joins TRBV5-1 and TRBJ1-6, with 8 bases lining up with TRBD1. CDR1 is SGHRS, CDR2 YFSETQ, per germline. After removal of 6 bases from V and 9 bases from J, the junction contained 11 bases not matched to a gene. The CDR3 length is 15 residues. In DNA, the CDR3 is TGCGCCAGCACTCTTTCCGGGACAGGTCGTTCACCCCTCCACCTT. It translates to CASTLSGTGRSPLHL.

The table lists this clonotype with many counts. The chain is built from TRBV7-2 and TRBJ2-7, with D perhaps assigned TRBD1 or TRBD2 (6 bases each). This CDR3 has 13 residues. The V gene lost 4 bases and the J gene lost 9 bases, with 16 bases spanning the gap. CDR1 is SGHTA, CDR2 FQGNSA, per germline. This CDR3 is CASSSSARGGQYF. The CDR3 nucleotides are TGTGCCAGCAGCTCTTCTGCCAGGGGAGGGCAGTACTTC.

This chain joins TRBV20-1 and TRBJ2-5; D is undetermined. The CDR3 loop spans 13 amino acids. Germline values: CDR1 DFQATT, CDR2 SNEGSKA (reference sequence). V lost 5 bases, J lost 2 bases, and 12 bases lay in between. The CDR3, as DNA: TGCAGTGCTCCCAAAGACACTCAAGAGACCCAGTACTTC. Encoded protein: CSAPKDTQETQYF.

This clonotype was seen many times. The chain recombines TRBV12-3 or TRBV12-4 with TRBJ2-7; D may be TRBD1 (5 bases). The CDR3 runs 11 residues. The ends were cut back, 6 bases at V and 6 bases at J, with 9 bases in the middle. The CDR3 region has the DNA TGTGCCAGCAGCAACAGGCTCGAGCAGTACTTC. Residues: CASSNRLEQYF.

This clonotype was counted only a few times. The rearrangement joins TRBV4-3 to TRBJ1-5; D call uncertain. Trimming stripped 1 base from V and 2 bases from J, with 9 bases between. Germline V gene lookup returns CDR1 LGHNA and CDR2 YSLEER. The CDR3 extends over 15 amino acids. CDR3 in amino acids: CASSQVGMGNQPQHF. CDR3 sequence (DNA): TGCGCCAGCAGCCAAGTTGGGATGGGCAATCAGCCCCAGCATTTT.

The chain combines TRBV5-1 with TRBJ1-1, with 9 positions matching TRBD1. The germline CDR1 and CDR2 sequences are SGHRS and YFSETQ. The J segment lost 11 bases and the V segment lost 4 bases, leaving 15 bases of the junction unmatched. The CDR3 extends over 15 amino acids. This chain's CDR3 is CASSLEQGAKVGAFF. CDR3 DNA: TGCGCCAGCAGCCTTGAACAGGGGGCGAAGGTAGGGGCTTTCTTT.

This clonotype was seen a handful of times. The CDR3 bases are TGTGCCAGCAGTCGCCGGACAGGGGCCTCACCCCTCCACTTT. This encodes CASSRRTGASPLHF. The rearrangement uses TRBV6-6 and TRBJ1-6; 9 nucleotides align to TRBD1. Germline values: CDR1 MNHNY, CDR2 SVGAGI (reference sequence). This CDR3 spans 14 amino acids. V was clipped by 5 bases and J by 10 bases; unmatched bases: 6.

This chain connects TRBV7-9 to TRBJ2-7; D tentatively fits TRBD1 or TRBD2 (5 bases each). V lost 1 base and J lost 4, with 11 bases in between. The CDR3 has 14 residues. Germline V gives CDR1 SEHNR, CDR2 FQNEAQ (reference sequence). DNA of the CDR3: TGTGCCAGCAGCTTAGACAAGGGACCGTACGAGCAGTACTTC. Amino acid sequence: CASSLDKGPYEQYF.

The chain uses TRBV2 and TRBJ2-5; 7 bases align to TRBD1. The CDR3 covers 15 residues. V trimming: 9 bases; J trimming: 2 bases; junction bases outside the gene matches: 12. From germline, CDR1 is SNHLY and CDR2 FYNNEI. The CDR3 reads CASGSNRGKQETQYF. CDR3 sequence (DNA): TGTGCCAGTGGGTCGAACAGGGGAAAACAAGAGACCCAGTACTTC. The whole variable domain, filled in from reference TRBV2 and TRBJ2-5, reads EPEVTQTPSHQVTQMGQEVILRCVPISNHLYFYWYRQILGQKVEFLVSFYNNEISEKSEIFDDQFSVERPDGSNFTLKIRSTKLEDSAMYFCASGSNRGKQETQYFGPGTRLLVL.

The chain uses TRBV15 and TRBJ2-5, with TRBD2 identical over 7 bases. The V gene's germline CDR1 is LNHNV and CDR2 YYDKDF (reference sequence). This CDR3 comprises 15 residues. After removal of 0 bases from V and 0 bases from J, the junction contained 1 base not matched to a gene. CDR3 region: CATSREGGNQETQYF. The CDR3 DNA follows: TGTGCCACCAGCAGAGAGGGGGGGAACCAAGAGACCCAGTACTTC.

This chain joins TRBV29-1 and TRBJ1-5; TRBD1 matches at 10 bases. This CDR3 has 14 amino acids. CDR1 and CDR2 from the germline V gene are SQVTM and ANQGSEA. V shed 5 bases and J 6 bases; nucleotides not matched to a gene: 7. The CDR3 region is CSVLPGQGIQPQHF. CDR3 DNA: TGCAGCGTTCTGCCGGGACAGGGGATTCAGCCCCAGCATTTT.

This clonotype was seen only a few times. The rearrangement joins TRBV19 to TRBJ2-7; the D is unclear. The CDR3 sequence is 15 residues long. V lost 3 bases to trimming and J lost 3 bases, with 15 bases between them. Germline CDR1 is LNHDA and CDR2 is SQIVND (reference sequence). The CDR3 DNA sequence: TGTGCCAGTAGTATTACCGCAGGTTCGAACTACGAGCAGTACTTC. Encoded protein: CASSITAGSNYEQYF.

The DNA for the CDR3 is TGTGCCAGCAGTGACGTCCCAGGGGCCGGAGAGTGGCAAGAGACCCAGTACTTC. Protein sequence: CASSDVPGAGEWQETQYF. This chain connects TRBV6-1 to TRBJ2-5, with a weak D call TRBD1 (6 bases). V was clipped by 3 bases and J by 2 bases, with 22 bases between them. CDR3 length equals 18 residues. Per the germline V gene, CDR1 is MNHNS and CDR2 is SASEGT.

V is TRBV10-3 and J is TRBJ1-1; TRBD1 agrees at 9 bases. V lost 8 bases and J lost 2; bases outside the gene matches: 3. CDR3 length: 13 residues. Per the germline V gene, CDR1 is ENHRY and CDR2 is SYGVKD. The DNA for the CDR3 is TGTGCCATCGAGGACAGGGGAAACACTGAAGCTTTCTTT. Translated, it gives CAIEDRGNTEAFF.

This CDR3 reads CSVKRGQRNEKLFF. DNA for the CDR3: TGCAGTGTTAAGAGGGGACAGAGGAATGAAAAACTGTTTTTT. V usage is TRBV20-1 and J usage is TRBJ1-4; 7 nucleotides line up with TRBD1. The CDR3 has 14 amino acids. Trimming at V came to 7 bases and at J to 5 bases, leaving 10 bases not matched to a gene. Germline loops: CDR1 DFQATT, CDR2 SNEGSKA (reference sequence).